This is a list of T cell receptor beta chains from one sample in a study of blood T cell repertoires in COVID-19. TCRdb's copy holds only in-frame clones and misses some; the assay was immunoSEQ multiplex PCR. The table lists fewer than 700,000 clones, approximately 88% of them singletons. Source material: peripheral blood. The receptors come from a woman between 45 and 60 years old with COVID-19, enrolled during active disease. Each CDR3 is given with its conserved first and last residue. The order of the fields is clone size, J gene, V gene, D gene, CDR3 protein, CDR3 DNA. D genes are given only for firm matches. Rows give clone size only sometimes, using once, few, many, or a class for an expanded clone.

abundance: NA; j_gene: TRBJ2-1; v_gene: TRBV2; d_gene: NA; CDR3aa: CASSPGGSYNEQFF; CDR3nt: TGTGCCAGCAGCCCCGGCGGCTCCTACAATGAGCAGTTCTTC
abundance: NA; j_gene: TRBJ2-6; v_gene: TRBV19; d_gene: NA; CDR3aa: CASSSLSGANVLTF; CDR3nt: TGTGCCAGTAGTTCCCTCTCTGGGGCCAACGTCCTGACTTTC
abundance: NA; j_gene: TRBJ1-4; v_gene: TRBV28; d_gene: TRBD1; CDR3aa: CASSPWDRADEKLFF; CDR3nt: TGTGCCAGCAGTCCTTGGGACAGGGCGGATGAAAAACTGTTTTTT
abundance: NA; j_gene: TRBJ2-1; v_gene: TRBV19; d_gene: TRBD1; CDR3aa: CASSMDRENEQFF; CDR3nt: TGTGCCAGTAGTATGGACAGGGAGAATGAGCAGTTCTTC
abundance: NA; j_gene: TRBJ2-2; v_gene: TRBV18; d_gene: TRBD1; CDR3aa: CASYDRGNTGELFF; CDR3nt: TGTGCCAGCTATGACAGGGGAAACACCGGGGAGCTGTTTTTT
abundance: NA; j_gene: TRBJ2-7; v_gene: TRBV5-6; d_gene: TRBD1; CDR3aa: CASSRRPTGSAYEQYF; CDR3nt: TGTGCCAGCAGCCGAAGACCGACAGGGTCCGCCTACGAGCAGTACTTC
abundance: NA; j_gene: TRBJ1-2; v_gene: TRBV11-2; d_gene: TRBD1; CDR3aa: CASSLDRRGQAGDYGYTF; CDR3nt: TGTGCCAGCAGCTTAGATCGACGCGGACAGGCTGGAGACTATGGCTACACCTTC
abundance: NA; j_gene: TRBJ2-1; v_gene: TRBV5-6; d_gene: NA; CDR3aa: CASSLGLGNEQFF; CDR3nt: TGTGCCAGCAGCTTGGGACTTGGCAATGAGCAGTTCTTC
abundance: NA; j_gene: TRBJ1-2; v_gene: TRBV11-1; d_gene: TRBD1; CDR3aa: CASSLRGTGDRGYTF; CDR3nt: TGTGCCAGCAGCTTACGTGGGACAGGGGACCGCGGCTACACCTTC
abundance: NA; j_gene: TRBJ2-5; v_gene: TRBV6-5; d_gene: TRBD1; CDR3aa: CASRTGTGGVETQYF; CDR3nt: TGTGCCAGCAGAACCGGGACAGGGGGCGTAGAGACCCAGTACTTC
abundance: NA; j_gene: TRBJ1-1; v_gene: TRBV7-9; d_gene: TRBD1; CDR3aa: CASSFTGDTPEAFF; CDR3nt: TGTGCCAGCAGCTTTACAGGGGATACCCCTGAAGCTTTCTTT
abundance: NA; j_gene: TRBJ2-1; v_gene: TRBV5-8; d_gene: NA; CDR3aa: CASSLSREHEQFF; CDR3nt: TGTGCCAGCAGCTTGAGTCGGGAGCATGAGCAGTTCTTC
abundance: NA; j_gene: TRBJ2-5; v_gene: TRBV28; d_gene: NA; CDR3aa: CASSQGQETQYF; CDR3nt: TGTGCCAGCTCCCAGGGTCAAGAGACCCAGTACTTC
abundance: NA; j_gene: TRBJ2-1; v_gene: TRBV20-1; d_gene: NA; CDR3aa: CSAAHNEQFF; CDR3nt: TGCAGTGCTGCGCACAATGAGCAGTTCTTC
abundance: NA; j_gene: TRBJ2-1; v_gene: TRBV5-5; d_gene: TRBD1; CDR3aa: CASSSGGQFF; CDR3nt: TGTGCCAGCAGCTCAGGGGGGCAGTTCTTC
abundance: NA; j_gene: TRBJ1-6; v_gene: TRBV2; d_gene: TRBD1; CDR3aa: CASRGGQTFGSPLHF; CDR3nt: TGTGCCAGCAGGGGGGGACAGACCTTCGGTTCACCCCTCCACTTT
abundance: NA; j_gene: TRBJ1-1; v_gene: TRBV28; d_gene: NA; CDR3aa: CASSSFRDTNTEAFF; CDR3nt: TGTGCCAGCAGTTCATTCCGGGACACGAACACTGAAGCTTTCTTT
abundance: NA; j_gene: TRBJ2-7; v_gene: TRBV10-3; d_gene: TRBD1; CDR3aa: CATGQGNEQYF; CDR3nt: TGTGCCACGGGACAGGGCAACGAGCAGTACTTC
abundance: NA; j_gene: TRBJ1-2; v_gene: TRBV4-1; d_gene: NA; CDR3aa: CASSRPTGNYGYTF; CDR3nt: TGCGCCAGCAGCCGACCGACAGGTAACTATGGCTACACCTTC
abundance: few; j_gene: TRBJ2-7; v_gene: TRBV7-8; d_gene: TRBD1; CDR3aa: CASSFGAGGYEQYF; CDR3nt: TGTGCCAGCAGCTTTGGGGCAGGGGGCTACGAGCAGTACTTC
abundance: NA; j_gene: TRBJ2-5; v_gene: TRBV5-1; d_gene: NA; CDR3aa: CASSLTYVGQETQYF; CDR3nt: TGCGCCAGCAGCTTGACCTACGTCGGCCAAGAGACCCAGTACTTC
abundance: NA; j_gene: TRBJ1-5; v_gene: TRBV7-9; d_gene: TRBD1; CDR3aa: CASSPLTGTGGNSNQPQHF; CDR3nt: TGTGCCAGCAGCCCCCTAACCGGGACAGGGGGAAATAGCAATCAGCCCCAGCATTTT
abundance: few; j_gene: TRBJ1-4; v_gene: TRBV7-9; d_gene: NA; CDR3aa: CASSIGEKLFF; CDR3nt: TGTGCCAGCAGCATCGGGGAAAAACTGTTTTTT
abundance: NA; j_gene: TRBJ1-5; v_gene: TRBV19; d_gene: NA; CDR3aa: CASSIETLWVF; CDR3nt: TGTGCCAGTAGTATAGAGACATTATGGGTTTTT
abundance: NA; j_gene: TRBJ1-1; v_gene: TRBV6-1; d_gene: NA; CDR3aa: CASSDGLSMVSGTEAFF; CDR3nt: TGTGCCAGCAGTGATGGGCTTAGTATGGTATCGGGGACTGAAGCTTTCTTT
abundance: NA; j_gene: TRBJ2-3; v_gene: TRBV10-3; d_gene: NA; CDR3aa: CAISRQGDTQYF; CDR3nt: TGTGCCATCAGTAGGCAGGGGGATACGCAGTATTTT
abundance: NA; j_gene: TRBJ1-1; v_gene: TRBV19; d_gene: NA; CDR3aa: CASSTSKGTEAFF; CDR3nt: TGTGCCAGTAGTACCTCGAAGGGGACTGAAGCTTTCTTT
abundance: NA; j_gene: TRBJ2-1; v_gene: TRBV11-1; d_gene: TRBD2; CDR3aa: CASSFQAGGYNEQFF; CDR3nt: TGTGCCAGCAGCTTTCAGGCGGGGGGGTACAATGAGCAGTTCTTC
abundance: NA; j_gene: TRBJ2-1; v_gene: TRBV9; d_gene: NA; CDR3aa: CASSPGNEQFF; CDR3nt: TGTGCCAGCAGTCCAGGGAATGAGCAGTTCTTC
abundance: NA; j_gene: TRBJ1-5; v_gene: TRBV7-8; d_gene: NA; CDR3aa: CASSVGHFNQPQHF; CDR3nt: TGTGCCAGCAGTGTGGGACACTTCAATCAGCCCCAGCATTTT
abundance: NA; j_gene: TRBJ2-7; v_gene: TRBV5-4; d_gene: NA; CDR3aa: CASSVGLRARGEQYF; CDR3nt: TGTGCCAGCAGCGTTGGCCTCCGGGCCCGGGGCGAGCAGTACTTC
abundance: NA; j_gene: TRBJ2-4; v_gene: TRBV7-9; d_gene: TRBD1; CDR3aa: CASSYGTGRVAAKNIQYF; CDR3nt: TGTGCCAGCAGCTACGGGACAGGGAGAGTTGCAGCCAAAAACATTCAGTACTTC
abundance: NA; j_gene: TRBJ1-2; v_gene: TRBV3-1/TRBV3-2; d_gene: TRBD1; CDR3aa: CASSPRNTGVEGYTF; CDR3nt: TGTGCCAGCAGCCCCCGGAATACAGGGGTTGAGGGCTACACCTTC
abundance: few; j_gene: TRBJ1-2; v_gene: TRBV7-9; d_gene: NA; CDR3aa: CASSLPNYGYTF; CDR3nt: TGTGCCAGCAGCCTTCCTAACTATGGCTACACCTTC
abundance: NA; j_gene: TRBJ2-7; v_gene: TRBV9; d_gene: NA; CDR3aa: CASSRGDSAYEQYF; CDR3nt: TGTGCCAGCAGCAGAGGGGACTCCGCCTACGAGCAGTACTTC
abundance: NA; j_gene: TRBJ2-2; v_gene: TRBV11-3; d_gene: TRBD1; CDR3aa: CASSFGTGPTGELFF; CDR3nt: TGTGCCAGCAGCTTTGGGACAGGGCCCACCGGGGAGCTGTTTTTT
abundance: few; j_gene: TRBJ1-5; v_gene: TRBV7-9; d_gene: NA; CDR3aa: CASSFGDQPQHF; CDR3nt: TGTGCCAGCAGCTTCGGGGATCAGCCCCAGCATTTT
abundance: few; j_gene: TRBJ1-4; v_gene: TRBV10-3; d_gene: TRBD1; CDR3aa: CAISEHQGAATNEKLFF; CDR3nt: TGTGCCATCAGTGAGCATCAGGGGGCCGCAACTAATGAAAAACTGTTTTTT
abundance: NA; j_gene: TRBJ2-7; v_gene: TRBV4-1; d_gene: TRBD1; CDR3aa: CASSQDALRGGAASKQYF; CDR3nt: TGCGCCAGCAGCCAAGATGCCCTTAGAGGGGGCGCGGCGTCGAAGCAGTACTTC
abundance: NA; j_gene: TRBJ2-3; v_gene: TRBV5-1; d_gene: TRBD2; CDR3aa: CASSPGLAESTDTQYF; CDR3nt: TGCGCCAGCAGCCCGGGACTAGCAGAGAGCACAGATACGCAGTATTTT
abundance: NA; j_gene: TRBJ1-2; v_gene: TRBV20-1; d_gene: NA; CDR3aa: CSARTVWGYTF; CDR3nt: TGCAGTGCTAGAACGGTATGGGGCTACACCTTC
abundance: few; j_gene: TRBJ1-2; v_gene: TRBV18; d_gene: NA; CDR3aa: CASSPSSQVYTF; CDR3nt: TGTGCCAGCTCACCCAGTAGTCAGGTTTACACCTTC
abundance: NA; j_gene: TRBJ1-1; v_gene: TRBV5-1; d_gene: NA; CDR3aa: CASSLGQTEAFF; CDR3nt: TGCGCCAGCAGCCTCGGACAGACTGAAGCTTTCTTT
abundance: once; j_gene: TRBJ1-3; v_gene: TRBV30; d_gene: NA; CDR3aa: CAWSVGGAGNTIYF; CDR3nt: TGTGCCTGGAGTGTAGGGGGGGCAGGAAACACCATATATTTT
abundance: NA; j_gene: TRBJ2-7; v_gene: TRBV6-5; d_gene: TRBD2; CDR3aa: CASRLTRGGVNEQYF; CDR3nt: TGTGCCAGCAGACTAACGCGGGGGGGCGTGAACGAGCAGTACTTC